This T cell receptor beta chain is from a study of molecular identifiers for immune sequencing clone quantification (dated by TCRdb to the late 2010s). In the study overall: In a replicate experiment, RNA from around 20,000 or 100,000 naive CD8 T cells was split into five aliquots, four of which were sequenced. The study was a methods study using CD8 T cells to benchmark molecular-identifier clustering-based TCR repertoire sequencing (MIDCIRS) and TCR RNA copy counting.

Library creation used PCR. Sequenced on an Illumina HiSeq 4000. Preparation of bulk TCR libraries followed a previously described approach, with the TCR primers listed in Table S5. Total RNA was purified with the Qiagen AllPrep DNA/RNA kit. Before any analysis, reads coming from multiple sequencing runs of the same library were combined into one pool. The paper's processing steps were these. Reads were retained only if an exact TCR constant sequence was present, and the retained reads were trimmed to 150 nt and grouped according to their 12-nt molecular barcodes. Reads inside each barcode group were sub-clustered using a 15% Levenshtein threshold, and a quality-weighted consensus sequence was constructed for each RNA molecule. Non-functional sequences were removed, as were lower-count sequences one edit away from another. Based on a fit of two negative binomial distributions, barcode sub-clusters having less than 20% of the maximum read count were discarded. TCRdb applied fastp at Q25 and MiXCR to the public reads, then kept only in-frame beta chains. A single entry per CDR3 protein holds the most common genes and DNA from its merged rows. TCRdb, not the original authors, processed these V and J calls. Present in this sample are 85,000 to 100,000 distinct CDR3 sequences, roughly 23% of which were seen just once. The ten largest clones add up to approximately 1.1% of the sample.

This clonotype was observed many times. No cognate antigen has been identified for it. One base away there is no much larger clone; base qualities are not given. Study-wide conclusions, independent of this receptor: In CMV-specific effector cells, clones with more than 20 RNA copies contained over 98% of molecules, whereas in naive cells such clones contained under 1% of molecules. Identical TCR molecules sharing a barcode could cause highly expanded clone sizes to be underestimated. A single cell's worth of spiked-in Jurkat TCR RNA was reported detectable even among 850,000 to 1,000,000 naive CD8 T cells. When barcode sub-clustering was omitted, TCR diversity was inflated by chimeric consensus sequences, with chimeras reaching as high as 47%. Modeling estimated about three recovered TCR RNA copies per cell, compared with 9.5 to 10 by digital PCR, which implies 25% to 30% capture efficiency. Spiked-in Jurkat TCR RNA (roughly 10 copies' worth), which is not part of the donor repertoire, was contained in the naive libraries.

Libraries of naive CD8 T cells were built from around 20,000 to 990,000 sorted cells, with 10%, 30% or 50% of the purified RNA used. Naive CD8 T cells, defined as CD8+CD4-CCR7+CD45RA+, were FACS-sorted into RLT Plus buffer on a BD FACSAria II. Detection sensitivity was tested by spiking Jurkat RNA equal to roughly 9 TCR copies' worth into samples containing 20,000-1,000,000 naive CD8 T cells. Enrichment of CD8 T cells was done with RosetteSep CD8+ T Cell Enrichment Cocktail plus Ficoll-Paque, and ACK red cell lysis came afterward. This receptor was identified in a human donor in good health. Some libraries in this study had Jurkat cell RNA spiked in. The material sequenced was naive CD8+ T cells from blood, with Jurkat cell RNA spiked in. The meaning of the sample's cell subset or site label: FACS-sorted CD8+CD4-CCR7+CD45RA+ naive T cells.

The encoded CDR3 is CASSGKHSTDTQYF. The nucleotide sequence reads as follows: TGTGCCAGCAGTGGGAAACATAGCACAGATACGCAGTATTTT. The chain is assembled from TRBV7-9 and TRBJ2-3; the D segment cannot be called with confidence. According to the germline V gene (reference sequence), CDR1 reads SEHNR and CDR2 reads FQNEAQ. V drops 6 bases and J drops 0 bases, leaving 10 bases in between. Spanning cysteine to phenylalanine, the CDR3 consists of 14 amino acids. Of the read, only the CDR3 DNA is kept; its 42 bases are in frame from base 1.